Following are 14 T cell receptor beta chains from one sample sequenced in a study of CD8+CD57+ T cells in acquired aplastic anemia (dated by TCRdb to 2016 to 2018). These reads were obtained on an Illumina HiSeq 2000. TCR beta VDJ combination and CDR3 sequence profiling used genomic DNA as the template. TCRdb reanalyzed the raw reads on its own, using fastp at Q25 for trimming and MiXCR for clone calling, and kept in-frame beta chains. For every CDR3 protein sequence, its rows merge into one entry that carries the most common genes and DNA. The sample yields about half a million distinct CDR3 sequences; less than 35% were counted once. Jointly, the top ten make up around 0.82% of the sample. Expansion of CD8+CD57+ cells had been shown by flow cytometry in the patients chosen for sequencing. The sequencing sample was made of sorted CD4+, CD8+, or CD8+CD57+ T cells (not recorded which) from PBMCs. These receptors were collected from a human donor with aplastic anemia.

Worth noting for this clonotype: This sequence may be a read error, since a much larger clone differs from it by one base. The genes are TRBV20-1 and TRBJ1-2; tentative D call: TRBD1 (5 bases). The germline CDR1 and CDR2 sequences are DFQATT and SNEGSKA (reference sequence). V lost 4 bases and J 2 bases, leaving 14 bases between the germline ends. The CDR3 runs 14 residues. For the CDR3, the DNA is TGCAGTGCTAACTACGAGCGGGGGAACTATGGCTACACCTTC. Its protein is CSANYERGNYGYTF.

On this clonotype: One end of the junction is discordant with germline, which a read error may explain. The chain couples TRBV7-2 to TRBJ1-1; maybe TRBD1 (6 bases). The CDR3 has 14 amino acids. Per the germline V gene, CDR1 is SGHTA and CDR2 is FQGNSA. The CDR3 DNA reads TGTGCCAGCAGCTTATGGGGGGCGAACACTGAAGCTTCCTTT. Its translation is CASSLWGANTEASF.

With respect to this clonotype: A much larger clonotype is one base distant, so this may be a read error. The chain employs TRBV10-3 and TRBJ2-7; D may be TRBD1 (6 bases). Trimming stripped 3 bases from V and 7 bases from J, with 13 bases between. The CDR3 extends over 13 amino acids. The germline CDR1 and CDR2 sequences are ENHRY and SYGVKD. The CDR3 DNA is TGTGCCATCAGTGAAGCACTAGGACAGGAGCAGTACTTC. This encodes CAISEALGQEQYF.

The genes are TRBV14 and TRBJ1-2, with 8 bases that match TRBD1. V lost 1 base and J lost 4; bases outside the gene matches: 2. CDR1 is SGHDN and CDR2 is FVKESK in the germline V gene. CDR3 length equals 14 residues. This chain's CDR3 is CASSQGTGFYGYTF. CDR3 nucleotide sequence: TGTGCCAGCAGCCAAGGGACAGGGTTCTATGGCTACACCTTC.

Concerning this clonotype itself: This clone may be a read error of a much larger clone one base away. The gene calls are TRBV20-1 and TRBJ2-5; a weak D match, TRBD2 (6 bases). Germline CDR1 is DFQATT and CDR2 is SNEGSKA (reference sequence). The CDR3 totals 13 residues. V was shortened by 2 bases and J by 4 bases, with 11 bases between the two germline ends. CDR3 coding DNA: TGCAGTGCTAGATCTATCGGGAGAGAGACCCAGTACTTC. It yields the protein CSARSIGRETQYF.

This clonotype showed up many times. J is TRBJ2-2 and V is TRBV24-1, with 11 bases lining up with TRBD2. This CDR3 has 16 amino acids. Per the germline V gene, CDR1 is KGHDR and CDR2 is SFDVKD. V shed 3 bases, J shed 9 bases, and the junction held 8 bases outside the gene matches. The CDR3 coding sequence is TGTGCCACCAGTGATCCCGGGACTAGCGGAACACGGGAGCTGTTTTTT. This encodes CATSDPGTSGTRELFF.

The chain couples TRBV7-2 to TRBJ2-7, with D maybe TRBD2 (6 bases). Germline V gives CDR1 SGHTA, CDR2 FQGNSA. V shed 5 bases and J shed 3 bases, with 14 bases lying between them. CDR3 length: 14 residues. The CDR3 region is CASSPGGARYEQYF. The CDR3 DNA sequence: TGTGCCAGCAGCCCTGGCGGGGCGCGCTACGAGCAGTACTTC.

This chain's CDR3 is CASLFKAYEQYF. In DNA form, the CDR3 reads TGTGCCAGCCTCTTTAAGGCCTACGAGCAGTACTTC. The V gene is TRBV5-8, the J gene TRBJ2-7; D gene ambiguous. The CDR3 loop spans 12 amino acids. The V end lost 7 bases, the J end lost 2 bases, and 10 bases lay between the germline ends. CDR1 is SGHTS, CDR2 YDEGEE, per germline. The entire variable domain, with the rest obtained from reference TRBV5-8 and TRBJ2-7, is as follows: EAGVTQSPTHLIKTRGQQATLRCSPISGHTSVYWYQQALGLGLQFLLWYDEGEERNRGNFPPRFSGRQFPNYSSELNVNALELEDSALYLCASLFKAYEQYFGPGTRLTVT.

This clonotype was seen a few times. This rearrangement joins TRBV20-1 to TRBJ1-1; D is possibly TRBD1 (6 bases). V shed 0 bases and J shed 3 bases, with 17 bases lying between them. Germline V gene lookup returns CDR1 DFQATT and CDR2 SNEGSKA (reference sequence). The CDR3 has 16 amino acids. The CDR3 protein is CSARDRGGQHHTEAFF. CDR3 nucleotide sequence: TGCAGTGCTAGAGATCGGGGGGGACAACACCACACTGAAGCTTTCTTT.

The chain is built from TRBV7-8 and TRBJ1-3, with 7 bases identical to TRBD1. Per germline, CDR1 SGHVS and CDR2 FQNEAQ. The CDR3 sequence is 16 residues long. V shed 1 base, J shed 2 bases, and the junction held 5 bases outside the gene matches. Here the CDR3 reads CASSLDTGAAGNTIYF. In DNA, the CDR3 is TGTGCCAGCAGCTTAGACACAGGGGCCGCTGGAAACACCATATATTTT.

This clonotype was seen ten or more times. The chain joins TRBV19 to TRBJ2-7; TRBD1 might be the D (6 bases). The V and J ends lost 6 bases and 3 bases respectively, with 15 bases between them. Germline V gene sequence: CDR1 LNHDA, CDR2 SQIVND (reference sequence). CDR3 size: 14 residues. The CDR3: CASRRQGFDYEQYF. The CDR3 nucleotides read TGTGCCAGTAGAAGGCAGGGGTTCGACTACGAGCAGTACTTC.

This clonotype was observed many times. CDR3 in amino acids: CASMTGGYGYTF. Written as DNA, the CDR3 is TGTGCCAGCATGACAGGAGGCTATGGCTACACCTTC. The chain joins TRBV12-3 or TRBV12-4 to TRBJ1-2, with a possible D match to TRBD1 (6 bases). Trimming removed 7 bases at V and 4 bases at J, with 10 bases between. CDR3 length: 12 residues.

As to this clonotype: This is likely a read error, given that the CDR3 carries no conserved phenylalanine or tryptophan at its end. CDR3 sequence (DNA): TGTGCCACCAGTTCCTGGGAGGACAGGGGGCAAAATACCTCCTACGAGCAGTACTCC. It translates to CATSSWEDRGQNTSYEQYS. The V gene is TRBV24-1, the J gene TRBJ2-7; 11 bases agree with TRBD1. From germline, CDR1 is KGHDR and CDR2 SFDVKD. V trimming: 6 bases; J trimming: 0 bases; junction bases outside the gene matches: 15. The CDR3 is 19 amino acids.

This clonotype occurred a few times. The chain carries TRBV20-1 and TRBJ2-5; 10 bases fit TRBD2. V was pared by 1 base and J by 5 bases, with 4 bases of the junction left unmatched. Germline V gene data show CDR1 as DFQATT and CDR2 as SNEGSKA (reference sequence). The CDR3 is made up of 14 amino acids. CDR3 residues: CSARASGSGETQYF. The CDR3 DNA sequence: TGCAGTGCTAGAGCTAGCGGGAGCGGGGAGACCCAGTACTTC.